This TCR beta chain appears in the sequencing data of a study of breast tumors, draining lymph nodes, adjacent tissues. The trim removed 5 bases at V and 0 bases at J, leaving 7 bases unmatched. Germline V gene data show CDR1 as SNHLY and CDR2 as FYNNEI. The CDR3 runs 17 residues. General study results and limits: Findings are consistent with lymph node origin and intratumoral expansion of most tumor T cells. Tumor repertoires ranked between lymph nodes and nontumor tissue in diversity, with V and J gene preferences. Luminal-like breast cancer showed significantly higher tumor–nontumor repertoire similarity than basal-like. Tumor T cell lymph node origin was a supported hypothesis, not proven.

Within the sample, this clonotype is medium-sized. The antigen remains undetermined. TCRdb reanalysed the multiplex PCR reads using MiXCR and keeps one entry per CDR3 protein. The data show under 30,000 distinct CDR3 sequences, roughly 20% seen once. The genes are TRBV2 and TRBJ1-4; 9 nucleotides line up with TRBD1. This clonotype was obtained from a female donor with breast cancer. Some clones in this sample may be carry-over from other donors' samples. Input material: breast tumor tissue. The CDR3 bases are TGTGCCAGCAGTAGGACAGGGGTCCTTGCAACTAATGAAAAACTGTTTTTT. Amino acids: CASSRTGVLATNEKLFF.